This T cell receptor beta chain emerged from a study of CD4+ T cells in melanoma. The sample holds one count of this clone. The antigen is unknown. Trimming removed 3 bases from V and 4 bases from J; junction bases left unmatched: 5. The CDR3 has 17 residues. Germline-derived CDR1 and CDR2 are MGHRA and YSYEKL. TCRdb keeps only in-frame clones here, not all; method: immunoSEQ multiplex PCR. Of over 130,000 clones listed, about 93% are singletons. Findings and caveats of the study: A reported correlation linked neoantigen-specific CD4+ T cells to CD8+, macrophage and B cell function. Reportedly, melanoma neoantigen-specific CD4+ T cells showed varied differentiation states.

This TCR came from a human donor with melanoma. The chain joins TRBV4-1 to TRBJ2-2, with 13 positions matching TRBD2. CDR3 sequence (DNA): TGCGCCAGCAGCCAGGGACTAGCGGGGCGGGGCACCGGGGAGCTGTTTTTT. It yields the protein CASSQGLAGRGTGELFF.